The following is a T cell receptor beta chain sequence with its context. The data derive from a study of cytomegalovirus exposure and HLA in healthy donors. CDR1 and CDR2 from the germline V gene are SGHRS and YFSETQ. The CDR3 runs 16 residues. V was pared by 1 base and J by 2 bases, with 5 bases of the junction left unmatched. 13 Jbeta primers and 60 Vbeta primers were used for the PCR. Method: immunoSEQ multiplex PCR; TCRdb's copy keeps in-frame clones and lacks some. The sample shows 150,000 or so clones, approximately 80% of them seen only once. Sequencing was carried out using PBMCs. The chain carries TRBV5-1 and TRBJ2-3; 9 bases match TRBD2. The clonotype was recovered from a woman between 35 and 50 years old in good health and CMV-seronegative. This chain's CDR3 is CASSLKTSGSTDTQYF. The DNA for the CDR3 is TGCGCCAGCAGCTTGAAGACTAGCGGCTCCACAGATACGCAGTATTTT. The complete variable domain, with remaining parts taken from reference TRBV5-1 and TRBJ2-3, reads KAGVTQTPRYLIKTRGQQVTLSCSPISGHRSVSWYQQTPGQGLQFLFEYFSETQRNKGNFPGRFSGRQFSNSRSEMNVSTLELGDSALYLCASSLKTSGSTDTQYFGPGTRLTVL.